The 30 T cell receptor beta chains in this list originate from one sample, sequenced in a study of T cells expressing NK-cell markers. TCRdb re-called the 5' RACE reads and catalogs CDR3 proteins one per entry, DNA excluded. The ten most abundant clones cover roughly 3.5% of a sample with 450,000 to 600,000 distinct CDR3 sequences. The sequenced sample consisted of blood T cells: a sorted CD56 or NKG2C T cell subset, CD4+ or CD8+ T cells, or bulk PBMC T cells (not recorded which). Receptor source: a man younger than 30 in good health.

Here the CDR3 reads CASSLTGTTGNIQYF. V usage is TRBV7-2 and J usage is TRBJ2-4; TCRdb reports TRBD2, a call that lacks DNA to check it against. Germline CDR1 SGHTA, CDR2 FQGNSA. This CDR3 has 15 residues. Using reference TRBV7-2 and TRBJ2-4 for the parts outside the CDR3, the full variable domain is GAGVSQSPSNKVTEKGKDVELRCDPISGHTALYWYRQSLGQGLEFLIYFQGNSAPDKSGLPSDRFSAERTGGSVSTLTIQRTQQEDSAVYLCASSLTGTTGNIQYFGAGTRLSVL.

The gene calls are TRBV7-9 and TRBJ2-5; TCRdb lists TRBD2, though no DNA is available to test this call. From germline, CDR1 is SEHNR and CDR2 FQNEAQ (reference sequence). The CDR3 is 17 amino acids. The CDR3 sequence: CASSPLNGGLAFETQYF.

This chain uses TRBV5-1 with TRBJ2-7; checking the TCRdb D call of TRBD1 is not possible without DNA. This CDR3 has 16 residues. Germline CDR1 SGHRS, CDR2 YFSETQ. CDR3 sequence: CASSLELRWQGGEQYF.

This chain links TRBV11-2 with TRBJ2-4; the TCRdb call, TRBD1, lacks DNA for checking. CDR3 size: 19 residues. From germline, CDR1 is SGHAT and CDR2 FQNNGV. The CDR3 spells CASSLELWGHPQSGNIQYF.

This chain joins TRBV20-1 and TRBJ2-7. The CDR3 is 13 residues long. The germline V gene encodes CDR1 DFQATT and CDR2 SNEGSKA (reference sequence). CDR3 loop: CSARKESSYEQYF.

The chain uses TRBV12-3 or TRBV12-4 and TRBJ2-1; TCRdb's D call, TRBD1, is unchecked because there is no DNA. The CDR3 is 18 residues long. This CDR3 is CASSLRVGKGGSYNEQFF.

This rearrangement joins TRBV9 to TRBJ2-1; TCRdb outputs TRBD1, but without DNA this stays unchecked. This CDR3 comprises 16 residues. Germline V lookup: CDR1 SGDLS, CDR2 YYNGEE. The CDR3 sequence is CASSYPGQGAYNEQFF.

The V call is TRBV6-1, the J call TRBJ1-4. This CDR3 region has 13 residues. CDR1 is MNHNS, CDR2 SASEGT, per germline. The CDR3 protein is CASGSLVDEKLFF.

The J gene is TRBJ2-4, the V gene TRBV20-1; TCRdb selects TRBD2, and the lack of DNA leaves this call unchecked. CDR1 is DFQATT and CDR2 is SNEGSKA in the germline V gene (reference sequence). CDR3 length: 15 amino acids. The CDR3 sequence is CSARDMGRARNIQYF.

The chain combines TRBV11-2 with TRBJ1-1; the D call from TCRdb, TRBD1, cannot be confirmed without DNA. Germline values: CDR1 SGHAT, CDR2 FQNNGV. This CDR3 spans 14 amino acids. This CDR3 reads CASSLDWVGGTAFF. Combining the CDR3 with reference TRBV11-2 and TRBJ1-1 gives the whole variable domain EAGVAQSPRYKIIEKRQSVAFWCNPISGHATLYWYQQILGQGPKLLIQFQNNGVVDDSQLPKDRFSAERLKGVDSTLKIQPAKLEDSAVYLCASSLDWVGGTAFFGQGTRLTVV.

The chain couples TRBV6-2 or TRBV6-3 to TRBJ2-2. The CDR3 length is 12 residues. CDR1 and CDR2 (germline): MNHEY, SVGEGT. CDR3 protein: CASMPAVGELFF.

V gene TRBV5-6 combines with J gene TRBJ1-3; there is no DNA to check the TCRdb D call of TRBD1. The CDR3 consists of 16 residues. The V gene's germline CDR1 is SGHDT and CDR2 YYEEEE. The CDR3 region is CASSYRQAGSGNTIYF. Full variable domain (missing parts from reference TRBV5-6 and TRBJ1-3): DAGVTQSPTHLIKTRGQQVTLRCSPKSGHDTVSWYQQALGQGPQFIFQYYEEEERQRGNFPDRFSGHQFPNYSSELNVNALLLGDSALYLCASSYRQAGSGNTIYFGEGSWLTVV.

This rearrangement joins TRBV6-1 to TRBJ2-2. This CDR3 spans 13 amino acids. Germline V gene lookup returns CDR1 MNHNS and CDR2 SASEGT. CDR3 sequence reads: CASSPNLAGELFF.

This chain connects TRBV12-3 or TRBV12-4 to TRBJ2-1. This CDR3 comprises 14 residues. The CDR3 loop reads CASKHRDYYNEQFF.

V usage is TRBV20-1 and J usage is TRBJ2-3. The CDR3 length is 14 residues. Per germline, CDR1 DFQATT and CDR2 SNEGSKA (reference sequence). The CDR3 loop reads CSARVSASADTQYF.

The chain joins TRBV2 to TRBJ2-1; no DNA is available, so the TRBD2 call from TCRdb remains unchecked. CDR3 length: 12 residues. Germline V gene lookup returns CDR1 SNHLY and CDR2 FYNNEI. CDR3 region: CAITGRNNEQFF.

This rearrangement joins TRBV18 to TRBJ2-3; TCRdb lists TRBD2, though no DNA is available to test this call. This CDR3 is built from 17 residues. Germline CDR1 KGHSH, CDR2 LQKENI. The CDR3 spells CASSPPPAGAGTDTQYF. The variable domain in full, with the rest retrieved from reference TRBV18 and TRBJ2-3, is NAGVMQNPRHLVRRRGQEARLRCSPMKGHSHVYWYRQLPEEGLKFMVYLQKENIIDESGMPKERFSAEFPKEGPSILRIQQVVRGDSAAYFCASSPPPAGAGTDTQYFGPGTRLTVL.

This chain uses TRBV12-3 or TRBV12-4 with TRBJ2-3; lacking DNA, the TRBD1 call made by TCRdb goes unchecked. The CDR3 runs to 15 residues. CDR3 sequence: CASSPKGGRTDTQYF.

V is TRBV12-3 or TRBV12-4 and J is TRBJ2-3; TCRdb outputs TRBD2, but without DNA this stays unchecked. This CDR3 is 15 amino acids long. CDR3 residues: CASSFASGSAGTQYF.

The chain links TRBV15 to TRBJ2-3; TCRdb picks TRBD2, but there is no DNA to check that call. This CDR3 has 19 residues. Germline V gives CDR1 LNHNV, CDR2 YYDKDF (reference sequence). The CDR3 reads CATSRGGIGLAGPTDTQYF.

The chain employs TRBV5-1 and TRBJ2-3; TCRdb's D gene call, TRBD2, goes unchecked for lack of DNA. CDR1 SGHRS and CDR2 YFSETQ come from the germline V gene. This CDR3 region has 15 residues. CDR3 amino acids: CASTLGGSRTDTQYF.

V usage is TRBV29-1 and J usage is TRBJ2-1; TCRdb's D gene call, TRBD2, goes unchecked for lack of DNA. The CDR3 runs 14 residues. CDR1 SQVTM and CDR2 ANQGSEA come from the germline V gene. CDR3: CSVNSGSINNEQFF.

The J gene is TRBJ2-3, the V gene TRBV9; TCRdb indicates TRBD1, and absent DNA this call remains unverified. CDR3 size: 16 residues. From germline, CDR1 is SGDLS and CDR2 YYNGEE. The CDR3 loop is CASSGSGTGGRGTQYF.

CDR3 protein: CASSPGRLVVSGELFF. The V call is TRBV7-7, the J call TRBJ2-2; TCRdb returns TRBD2, unconfirmable since there is no DNA. Germline V lookup: CDR1 SSHAT, CDR2 FNYEAQ (reference sequence). The CDR3 extends over 16 amino acids.

This chain connects TRBV20-1 to TRBJ2-1. This CDR3 region has 15 residues. CDR1 is DFQATT and CDR2 is SNEGSKA in the germline V gene (reference sequence). CDR3 sequence: CSARDSRVTYNEQFF.

This chain joins TRBV25-1 and TRBJ2-7. The germline V gene has CDR1 MGHDK and CDR2 SYGVNS. The CDR3 has 14 amino acids. CDR3 sequence: CASSNTGVTYEQYF.

The chain employs TRBV5-5 and TRBJ1-1; TCRdb lists TRBD1, though no DNA is available to test this call. This CDR3 is 12 amino acids long. Germline loops: CDR1 SGHKS, CDR2 YYEKEE (reference sequence). CDR3 sequence: CASSRLGPEAFF.

The rearrangement uses TRBV30 and TRBJ2-7; without DNA, the TCRdb call of TRBD1 cannot be checked. Germline loops: CDR1 GTSNPN, CDR2 SVGIG (reference sequence). The CDR3 extends over 13 amino acids. Here the CDR3 reads CAWSNGQGNEQYF.

V usage is TRBV20-1 and J usage is TRBJ2-7; TCRdb selects TRBD1, and the lack of DNA leaves this call unchecked. The CDR3 runs 15 residues. Per germline, CDR1 DFQATT and CDR2 SNEGSKA (reference sequence). This CDR3 is CSARTSSGTHYEQYF.

The chain carries TRBV4-1 and TRBJ2-1; the D call from TCRdb, TRBD2, cannot be confirmed without DNA. The CDR3 totals 16 residues. Germline CDR1 is MGHRA and CDR2 is YSYEKL. CDR3 region: CASSQGKLAGADEQFF.